These 28 T cell receptor beta chains originate from one sample sequenced in a study of T cell changes during pregnancy in multiple sclerosis. Some clones are missing from TCRdb's copy, which holds only in-frame ones; the method was immunoSEQ multiplex PCR. The repertoire holds about 100,000 clones, with about nine tenths as singletons. Material: peripheral blood, obtained after pregnancy. The receptors were gathered from a female donor with multiple sclerosis, enrolled in a pregnancy study.

This clone was picked up a small number of times. The rearrangement joins TRBV28 to TRBJ2-7, with D perhaps TRBD1 (5 bases). V lost 6 bases and J 8 bases, leaving 14 bases between the germline ends. The CDR3 runs to 12 residues. Looked up from germline, CDR1 is MDHEN and CDR2 is SYDVKM. The CDR3 region is CASSTGHPQQYF. CDR3 bases: TGTGCCAGCAGCACCGGACACCCCCAGCAGTACTTC.

The chain uses TRBV28 and TRBJ2-7; 7 nucleotides match TRBD2. The trim removed 7 bases at V and 3 bases at J, leaving 12 bases unmatched. The CDR3 runs 15 residues. Per the germline V gene, CDR1 is MDHEN and CDR2 is SYDVKM. CDR3 sequence (DNA): TGTGCCAGCACCCCCACAGCGGGGCAAGTCTACGAGCAGTACTTC. It specifies CASTPTAGQVYEQYF.

The J gene is TRBJ1-6, the V gene TRBV4-3; a weak D match, TRBD1 (5 bases). From germline, CDR1 is LGHNA and CDR2 YSLEER. V lost 4 bases, J lost 14 bases, and 21 bases lay in between. CDR3 length: 15 amino acids. For the CDR3, the DNA is TGCGCCAGCAGCCCGGACCTGGACACCCTATTAACCCTCCACTTT. Protein: CASSPDLDTLLTLHF.

This chain links TRBV6-5 with TRBJ1-1; D perhaps matches TRBD1 (5 bases). This CDR3 is built from 15 residues. Looked up from germline, CDR1 is MNHEY and CDR2 is SVGAGI. V was trimmed by 6 bases and J by 4 bases, leaving 18 bases between them. Here the CDR3 DNA reads TGTGCCAGCAGCCGCATTCTCAGGGATAGCACTGAAGCTTTCTTT. Protein sequence: CASSRILRDSTEAFF.

The rearrangement uses TRBV7-8 and TRBJ2-7; D is possibly TRBD1 (6 bases). The V gene's germline CDR1 is SGHVS and CDR2 FQNEAQ. V was trimmed by 1 base and J by 0 bases, leaving 13 bases between them. The CDR3 sequence is 16 residues long. The CDR3 protein is CASSLVGRGHSYEQYF. CDR3 coding DNA: TGTGCCAGCAGCTTAGTGGGCAGGGGCCACTCCTACGAGCAGTACTTC.

This clone was detected only a few times. The genes are TRBV28 and TRBJ1-2, with 11 nucleotides matching TRBD1. V lost 8 bases to trimming and J lost 4 bases; unmatched junction nucleotides: 3. Germline CDR1 MDHEN, CDR2 SYDVKM. CDR3 length: 13 residues. The CDR3 region is CASRTGGAYGYTF. The CDR3 DNA reads TGTGCCAGCCGGACAGGGGGCGCCTATGGCTACACCTTC.

The V and J genes are TRBV5-1 and TRBJ2-2; tentatively, D is TRBD2 (5 bases). There are 15 residues in the CDR3. Deletions cut 1 base from V and 4 bases from J, with 11 bases between. Germline values: CDR1 SGHRS, CDR2 YFSETQ. Written as DNA, the CDR3 is TGCGCCAGCAGCTTGTCAGGCAGCGGCACCGGGGAGCTGTTTTTT. This sequence encodes CASSLSGSGTGELFF.

This chain links TRBV2 with TRBJ2-7; no reliable D call. The CDR3 has 12 residues. V shed 6 bases and J shed 0 bases, with 6 bases lying between them. Germline V gene lookup returns CDR1 SNHLY and CDR2 FYNNEI. The DNA for the CDR3 is TGTGCCAGCAGACTTTACTCCTACGAGCAGTACTTC. As protein: CASRLYSYEQYF. The variable domain in full, completed from reference TRBV2 and TRBJ2-7, reads EPEVTQTPSHQVTQMGQEVILRCVPISNHLYFYWYRQILGQKVEFLVSFYNNEISEKSEIFDDQFSVERPDGSNFTLKIRSTKLEDSAMYFCASRLYSYEQYFGPGTRLTVT.

Note on this clone: This sample includes further DNA sequences coding for the same CDR3. V is TRBV6-1 and J is TRBJ1-5; TRBD1 matches 7 bases. From germline, CDR1 is MNHNS and CDR2 SASEGT. The CDR3 extends over 13 amino acids. The V gene end was trimmed by 7 bases and the J gene end by 5 bases; junction bases not matched to a gene: 5. The CDR3 nucleotides are TGTGCCAGCACTAGACAGGGTGATCAGCCCCAGCATTTT. Its translation is CASTRQGDQPQHF.

This clone has more than one count but fewer than ten. The chain couples TRBV30 to TRBJ1-6; TRBD1 matches at 8 bases. The ends lost 1 base at V and 8 bases at J; junction bases unmatched: 4. Germline V gene lookup returns CDR1 GTSNPN and CDR2 SVGIG (reference sequence). The CDR3 is 14 residues long. The CDR3 protein is CAWSADRGDSPLHF. The CDR3 coding sequence is TGTGCCTGGAGTGCCGACAGGGGTGATTCACCCCTCCACTTT. Based on the CDR3 plus reference TRBV30 and TRBJ1-6, the full variable domain is SQTIHQWPATLVQPVGSPLSLECTVEGTSNPNLYWYRQAAGRGLQLLFYSVGIGQISSEVPQNLSASRPQDRQFILSSKKLLLSDSGFYLCAWSADRGDSPLHFGNGTRLTVT.

This clone was seen only once. This rearrangement joins TRBV12-2 to TRBJ1-6; the DNA was not used to check the table's D call, TRBD1. TRBV12-2 is classified as a pseudogene. The CDR3 sequence is 17 residues long. In nucleotides, the CDR3 is TGTGCAAGTCGCTTACCCAGGGGAATTGACTATAATTCACCCCTCCACTTT. Amino acid sequence: CASRLPRGIDYNSPLHF.

The genes are TRBV28 and TRBJ2-1; D is possibly TRBD1 (6 bases). V dropped 6 bases and J dropped 0 bases, with 9 bases sitting between them. Germline V gives CDR1 MDHEN, CDR2 SYDVKM. CDR3 length: 14 residues. The CDR3 sequence is CASSQGGSYNEQFF. The CDR3 bases are TGTGCCAGCAGCCAAGGGGGCTCCTACAATGAGCAGTTCTTC.

The chain combines TRBV7-9 with TRBJ2-5; TRBD1 matches at 10 bases. J was trimmed by 1 base and V by 6 bases; bases with no gene match: 8. The CDR3 consists of 16 residues. In germline, CDR1 is SEHNR, CDR2 FQNEAQ (reference sequence). The CDR3 nucleotides are TGTGCCAGCAGATATCAGACAGGGGGCCGCCAAGAGACCCAGTACTTC. The encoded protein is CASRYQTGGRQETQYF.

The gene calls are TRBV7-9 and TRBJ1-3; D is ambiguous. Per the germline V gene, CDR1 is SEHNR and CDR2 is FQNEAQ (reference sequence). This CDR3 spans 14 amino acids. V was clipped by 1 base and J by 4 bases, with 8 bases between them. The CDR3 DNA follows: TGTGCCAGCAGCTTAGAGACACTCGGAAACACCATATATTTT. Protein: CASSLETLGNTIYF.

V gene TRBV7-6 combines with J gene TRBJ1-1, with 7 bases fitting TRBD1. The CDR3 covers 15 residues. V lost 5 bases to trimming and J lost 1 base; unmatched junction nucleotides: 7. The germline gives CDR1 SGHVS, CDR2 FNYEAQ. The CDR3 is CASSPSGTANTEAFF. For the CDR3, the DNA is TGTGCCAGCAGCCCTTCCGGGACAGCGAACACTGAAGCTTTCTTT. Full variable domain (outside the CDR3, taken from reference TRBV7-6 and TRBJ1-1): GAGVSQSPRYKVTKRGQDVALRCDPISGHVSLYWYRQALGQGPEFLTYFNYEAQQDKSGLPNDRFSAERPEGSISTLTIQRTEQRDSAMYRCASSPSGTANTEAFFGQGTRLTVV.

This chain connects TRBV6-1 to TRBJ1-5; TRBD1 matches 7 bases. After removal of 6 bases from V and 2 bases from J, the junction contained 4 bases not matched to a gene. The CDR3 spans 14 residues. Per the germline V gene, CDR1 is MNHNS and CDR2 is SASEGT. The DNA for the CDR3 is TGTGCCAGCAGGTACGACAGGGGCAATCAGCCCCAGCATTTT. Translating it yields CASRYDRGNQPQHF.

The chain links TRBV20-1 to TRBJ2-3; D might be TRBD2 (6 bases). CDR1 is DFQATT, CDR2 SNEGSKA, per germline (reference sequence). This CDR3 is 11 amino acids long. V lost 3 bases to trimming and J lost 6 bases, with 7 bases between them. In nucleotides, the CDR3 is TGCAGTGCTAGGGGGAGGGATACGCAGTATTTT. This codes for CSARGRDTQYF.

The chain joins TRBV7-3 to TRBJ2-1, with 7 positions matching TRBD2. The CDR3 runs 14 residues. Germline CDR1 and CDR2: SGHTA and FQGTGA. The J segment lost 8 bases and the V segment lost 2 bases, leaving 6 bases of the junction unmatched. CDR3: CASSLAGEGDEQFF. The CDR3, as DNA: TGTGCCAGCAGCTTAGCGGGGGAAGGCGATGAGCAGTTCTTC.

In nucleotides, the CDR3 is TGTGCCAGCAGTTTAAGGGCAGGGTTATATGGCTACACCTTC. Protein product: CASSLRAGLYGYTF. The rearrangement uses TRBV28 and TRBJ1-2; D is perhaps TRBD1 (5 bases). CDR3 length equals 14 residues. CDR1 is MDHEN and CDR2 is SYDVKM in the germline V gene. Trimming pared 2 bases from V and 5 bases from J, leaving 12 bases between.

CDR3 in DNA: TGTGCCAGCAGCGTAGACAGGGCGGAGACCCAGTACTTC. Translating it yields CASSVDRAETQYF. The rearrangement links TRBV9 to TRBJ2-5; the D gene is possibly TRBD1 (6 bases). Germline CDR1 SGDLS, CDR2 YYNGEE. The V and J ends lost 0 bases and 5 bases respectively, with 8 bases between them. There are 13 residues in the CDR3.

This clone was recorded a few times. The chain recombines TRBV18 with TRBJ1-2, with TRBD1 as a possible D gene (6 bases). V was cut by 3 bases and J by 1 base, with 12 bases left in between. Germline V lookup: CDR1 KGHSH, CDR2 LQKENI. The length of the CDR3 is 15 residues. In nucleotides, the CDR3 is TGTGCCAGCTCACCCTCCGGACAGATTAACTATGGCTACACCTTC. The encoded protein is CASSPSGQINYGYTF.

The gene calls are TRBV7-2 and TRBJ2-1, with TRBD1 identical over 8 bases. Germline CDR1 SGHTA, CDR2 FQGNSA. V lost 1 base and J lost 7; bases outside the gene matches: 12. This CDR3 contains 17 residues. For the CDR3, the DNA is TGTGCCAGCAGCTTAGAGGTGGCGACAGGGGTTAGGAATGAGCAGTTCTTC. Protein: CASSLEVATGVRNEQFF.

The table lists this clone with a count of one. The chain's CDR3 is CASSYPDQETQYF. The CDR3 DNA reads TGTGCCAGCAGTTACCCGGACCAAGAGACCCAGTACTTC. The V gene is TRBV6-5, the J gene TRBJ2-5; no clear D gene. V shed 2 bases and J shed 0 bases, with 4 bases lying between them. The germline CDR1 and CDR2 sequences are MNHEY and SVGAGI. The CDR3 runs to 13 residues.

The V call is TRBV11-3, the J call TRBJ2-5; TRBD1 aligns across 9 bases. The CDR3 is 13 residues long. CDR1 and CDR2 from the germline V gene are SGHNT and YENEEA. Trimming cost V 3 bases and J 5 bases; bases outside gene matches: 1. The CDR3 DNA is TGTGCCAGCAGCTTCGGACAGGGGGAGACCCAGTACTTC. Translation: CASSFGQGETQYF.

The chain employs TRBV28 and TRBJ2-7; D unclear. This CDR3 region has 10 residues. Trimming took 7 bases from V and 4 from J, leaving 5 bases between them. Germline V lookup: CDR1 MDHEN, CDR2 SYDVKM. CDR3 residues: CASMRYEQYF. In DNA form, the CDR3 reads TGTGCCAGCATGCGGTACGAGCAGTACTTC.

The chain employs TRBV9 and TRBJ2-1; no clear D gene. The CDR3 is made up of 13 amino acids. The V gene's germline CDR1 is SGDLS and CDR2 YYNGEE. V shed 3 bases and J shed 8 bases, with 12 bases lying between them. CDR3 protein: CASSGPYEDEQFF. In nucleotides, the CDR3 is TGTGCCAGCAGCGGGCCTTATGAGGATGAGCAGTTCTTC.

This clone was picked up one time. The chain has TRBV28 and TRBJ1-2; possible D gene TRBD1, 5 bases. Trimming pared 6 bases from V and 2 bases from J, leaving 16 bases between. CDR3 length: 15 amino acids. CDR1 MDHEN and CDR2 SYDVKM come from the germline V gene. CDR3 DNA: TGTGCCAGCAGGAGATCGGGGGTGGTAAACTATGGCTACACCTTC. Encoded protein: CASRRSGVVNYGYTF.

This chain links TRBV5-1 with TRBJ2-6; 9 nucleotides agree with TRBD2. The germline V gene has CDR1 SGHRS and CDR2 YFSETQ. V dropped 4 bases and J dropped 4; count of bases not matched to a gene: 15. This CDR3 is 19 amino acids long. The DNA of the CDR3 is TGCGCCAGCAGCCCCCGGCGAGCGGGAGGCGCTCAGGGGGCCAACGTCCTGACTTTC. Translation gives CASSPRRAGGAQGANVLTF.